The present entry profiles one TCR beta chain with its context. Its antigen is undetermined. The sample comes from a study of T cell responses to AZD1222 COVID-19 vaccine. Notes on the study in general: A rise in Spike-specific TCR breadth and depth followed two AZD1222 doses. As reported, nearly half of all spike-specific TCRs target variant regions that are unmutated. Clonal diversity may have been underestimated, and the donors were mostly white British, with more females than males. CD4 TCRs associated with vaccination spanned spike, dominating at 160-218 and 743-854.

Only in-frame clones appear in the TCRdb table, and some are missing; sequencing was by immunoSEQ multiplex PCR. The sample records more than 100,000 clones, 86% being singletons. The CDR3 spans 16 residues. The ends were cut back, 0 bases at V and 4 bases at J, with 17 bases in the middle. Germline CDR1 is SGDLS and CDR2 is YYNGEE. This chain joins TRBV9 and TRBJ2-7; D might be TRBD2 (6 bases). This receptor was identified in an adult in good health. The sample here was peripheral blood, taken on day 0 of AZD1222 vaccination. This chain's CDR3 is CASSVAAGQERYEQYF. The CDR3 DNA follows: TGTGCCAGCAGCGTAGCCGCGGGGCAGGAAAGATACGAGCAGTACTTC.